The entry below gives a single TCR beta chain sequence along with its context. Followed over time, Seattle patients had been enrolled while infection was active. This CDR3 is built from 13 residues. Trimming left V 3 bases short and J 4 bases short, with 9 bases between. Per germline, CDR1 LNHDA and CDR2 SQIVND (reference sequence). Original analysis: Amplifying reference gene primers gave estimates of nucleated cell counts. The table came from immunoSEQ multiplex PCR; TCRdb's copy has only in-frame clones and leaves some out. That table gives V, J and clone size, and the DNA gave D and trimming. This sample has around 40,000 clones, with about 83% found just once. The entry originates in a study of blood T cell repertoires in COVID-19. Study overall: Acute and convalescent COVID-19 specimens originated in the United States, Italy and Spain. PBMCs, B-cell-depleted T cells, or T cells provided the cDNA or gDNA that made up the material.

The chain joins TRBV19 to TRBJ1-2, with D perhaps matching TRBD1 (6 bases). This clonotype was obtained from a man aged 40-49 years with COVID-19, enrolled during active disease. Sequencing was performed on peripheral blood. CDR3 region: CASSMGTPYGYTF. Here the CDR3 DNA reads TGTGCCAGTAGTATGGGGACACCCTATGGCTACACCTTC.